This T cell receptor beta chain derives from a study of cytomegalovirus exposure and HLA in healthy donors (dated by TCRdb to between 2016 and 2019). Regarding the research as a whole: An earlier analysis of around 600 of the donors reported 250 to 350 Gb of sequence data and some 100 million unique TCR beta sequences from 150 million to 200 million T cells. Approximately 310 gigabases of sequencing data and approximately 80 million unique TCR sequences were included in an early release covering roughly 600 HLA-typed donors. Among the roughly 410 genotyped donors, roughly 80% belonged to the genetic ancestry cluster associated with self-reported Caucasian donors. The study was designed to test whether signatures of past pathogen exposure could be identified by cataloging public T cell receptors. Using immunosequencing, the study profiled T cell repertoires from around 670 subjects and related those repertoires to cytomegalovirus serostatus. In addition to the first cohort of 666 subjects, a separate validation cohort of 120 different subjects was used. The study combined high-throughput TCR immunosequencing, statistical association of individual TCRs with disease status, and machine learning to predict cytomegalovirus infection status. To study patterns of TCR occurrence, a later analysis re-analyzed previously published TCR beta repertoires from 666 donors and added high-resolution HLA genotyping. The later analysis used no new phenotypic data to find candidate immune exposures, relying instead on TCR beta sequences and their occurrence across donors. An earlier analysis of 500 to 750 of the donors applied high-throughput TCR beta sequencing to assess whether each TCR beta V gene segment acted as functional or pseudogenic. Donor age, sex, ethnicity and CMV serostatus were compiled together with the repertoire data. A later genetic analysis took genome-wide SNP genotypes for about three fifths of the 666 donors and used that subset as a discovery cohort. Every discovery cohort repertoire had been produced on one sequencing platform. Class I and class II HLA loci were covered by the typing at four-digit resolution. The number of donors typed differed by locus, with about 629-630 for A, B, C, DRB1 and DQB1, 522 for DQA1, approximately 570 for DPA1, and 400 to 490 for DPB1. About 5 DR-DQ haplotypes were handled as single units for association and clustering, since linkage in the cohort was strong. Among around 400 genotyped donors of the cohort, an average of approximately 240,000 unique TCR beta nucleotide sequences was sequenced per donor, of which about 19% were non-productive. What the authors observed across the whole study: A total of roughly 160 TCR beta chains were listed by the study as associated with cytomegalovirus. A group of highly shared sequence variants was considered likely to be a technical artifact of the sequencing pipeline. In both the original and validation cohorts, the classifier was reported to diagnose cytomegalovirus status with high specificity and sensitivity. Most TCR sequences were observed very rarely across donors, whereas some public TCRs were present in many individuals. Most CMV-associated TCR beta chains appeared to be HLA-restricted in a later analysis, and the HLA associations seemed to be driven largely by CMV exposure. Correlated functional status among segregating V segments might reflect linkage disequilibrium, but an unknown experimental factor could not be ruled out. An association between a missense DCLRE1C variant and V-gene and J-gene trimming of TCR beta chains was found in a later genetic analysis and replicated in an independent cohort. Because counts were too low, roughly 17 rarely observed V segments, including chromosome 9 orphons, were left out of the earlier analysis of approximately 580 of the donors. For the cohort, immune exposure information was limited to CMV serostatus. HLA typing was unavailable for some donors at each locus, so association tests used only the typed subset. In vitro tests confirmed that a few of the cytomegalovirus-associated TCR beta chains recognize cytomegalovirus antigens. Some IMGT-functional V segments, including TRBV6-2 and TRBV6-3, could not be distinguished by the 87-base-pair reads and were therefore excluded. Sequencing depth was assumed to be roughly uniform across donors in the presence/absence analyses, though that assumption may not hold. The authors suggested that the approach could potentially be generalized to other disease states and immunological phenotypes. A further reported finding was that TCR beta sequences accurately predicted the HLA-A and HLA-B alleles for most subjects in the first cohort. Broadly in line with IMGT annotations, most TCR beta V segments showed up in productive rearrangements about 87% or about 30% of the time in an earlier analysis of 587 of the donors. When HLA alleles, especially DR and DQ, strongly co-occurred, TCR associations were difficult to assign to individual alleles. According to a later analysis, TCR association rates differed among HLA loci, with DRB1 alleles showing the most associated TCRs and HLA-C alleles showing the fewest. Only TCR beta chains were sequenced in this cohort, and the absence of alpha or paired-chain data limited detectable features. In a later analysis, HLA-associated TCR beta chains showed more clonal expansion and lower generation probabilities than non-associated chains that were equally common. A later genetic analysis reported fewer N-insertions in productive TCRs among donors in an Asian-associated ancestry cluster than the roughly 700-donor mean. Specific HLA alleles were associated with 16,951 TCR beta sequences at a false discovery rate of 0.05 in a later analysis. In a later analysis, several top co-occurrence clusters were reported to appear linked to parvovirus B19, influenza, CMV and Epstein-Barr virus.

The cohort was made up of 500 to 800 healthy bone marrow donors. At the time of sampling, all cohort members were nominally healthy, though unrecorded immune exposures were likely present. The donor was CMV seropositive and was included in the group of 289 seropositive cohort members. Each donor provided a peripheral blood sample, and peripheral blood mononuclear cells were used for TCR beta sequencing. The Qiagen DNeasy Blood Extraction Kit was used to extract genomic DNA from the blood cell samples. Library construction relied on the immunoSEQ multiplex PCR assay. For the multiplex PCR, a mixture combining 60 forward primers for TCR Vbeta segments and 13 reverse primers for TCR Jbeta segments was used. The CDR3 region of rearranged TCR beta genes was amplified from genomic DNA by a multiplex PCR assay. The Illumina HiSeq System was used to sequence the amplified TCR beta libraries as 87-base-pair reads. The original methods were these. A later analysis counted approximately 84 million unique TCR beta chains across the 666 repertoires, and some 11 million of these chains were shared by at least two donors. Raw reads were error-corrected and collapsed into unique sequences by a nearest-neighbor algorithm in which closely related sequences were merged to remove PCR and sequencing errors. V, D and J gene segments were assigned by aligning CDR3 sequences to IMGT reference sequences. Each retained sequence needed at least a six-nucleotide match to both a V gene segment and a J gene segment. Rearrangements were classified as productive when the CDR3 lacked stop codons and remained in frame with V and J, and all other rearrangements were classified as non-productive. CDR3 was defined by IMGT convention, running from the second conserved V-encoded cysteine to the conserved J-encoded phenylalanine. Sequences without an unambiguous match to a single V gene segment were excluded from the earlier analysis of about 630 of the donors. An earlier analysis of some 610 of the donors called V segments functional above 56.7% productive rearrangements and segregating when the between-donor standard deviation exceeded 5%. A statistical classification framework was built to diagnose cytomegalovirus status from the catalog of TCR beta chain sequences. V and J gene assignment, in a later analysis, came from comparing TCR nucleotide sequences with IMGT/GENE-DB human TR gene sequences. Using the TCRdist pipeline, a later analysis assigned CDR3 sequences along with most-parsimonious VDJ recombination scenarios. A later analysis defined each TCR beta chain by its CDR3 amino acid sequence plus V-gene family, and excluded reads lacking a unique V-gene family. In a later analysis, around 650 highly shared, low-generation-probability nucleotide sequences were removed to address suspected cross-contamination and a sequencing artifact. A later analysis calculated a clonal expansion index for each public chain from normalized within-repertoire ranks of inferred template counts. In a later analysis, generation probabilities were computed with a VDJ recombination model fitted to out-of-frame rearrangements, and the resulting probabilities were checked against IGoR. In a later analysis, TCR-TCR, TCR-HLA and TCR-CMV co-occurrence was scored with hypergeometric tests, and a repertoire-size bias correction was applied to TCR pairs. False discovery rates were estimated in a later analysis by permuting HLA or CMV assignments 20 times. In a later analysis, co-occurring TCRs were grouped with DBSCAN, and TCRdist sequence similarity was added when clustering was performed within HLA-allele-positive subsets. Repertoires with fewer than 30,000 or more than 120,000 public chains were left out of co-occurrence clustering, as were five repertoires with anomalous nucleotide sharing. The clones in this table, taken by TCRdb from immuneACCESS, are in-frame only. Not every clone is retained; where verified, under half of the shortfall comes from an unresolved V gene, and the cause of the rest is unknown. V and J calls and clone size come straight from that table; D and trimming were deduced from the DNA. This sample has over 150,000 clones in its table, and approximately 80% of those were observed once. Around 6% of the sample is taken by the ten largest.

With respect to this clone: Its antigen is still unknown. No much larger clone exists at a distance of one base, and base qualities are not known.

The CDR3 runs 15 residues from the cysteine to the phenylalanine. The sequence is cut down to CDR3 DNA, 45 bases in frame from base 1. The germline V gene provides CDR1 SGHTA and CDR2 FQGNSA. Clipping removes 1 base from V and 1 base from J, with 1 as the unmatched junction base count. This clonotype originated in a woman aged 40 to 50 in good health and CMV-seropositive. Sequencing was done on a sample of PBMCs. Recombination joined TRBV7-2 with TRBJ2-7; 10 bases in between match TRBD2. The bases read TGTGCCAGCAGCTTAGAACTAGCGGGGTCCTACGAGCAGTACTTC. This is translated as CASSLELAGSYEQYF.